A single sample gave rise to the 13 T cell receptor beta chains below, sequenced in a study of shared clonotypes between healthy human individuals. TCRdb's copy holds only in-frame clones and misses some; the assay was immunoSEQ multiplex PCR. Of over 850,000 clones in the sample, 75% to 85% were seen once. The sequencing input was memory CD4+ T cells from PBMCs. Subset of the sample: CD45RA-negative fraction. These TCRs come from a young man in good health. Some clones in this sample may be carry-over from other donors' samples.

V and J are TRBV7-9 and TRBJ1-1; D is uncertain. Germline V lookup: CDR1 SEHNR, CDR2 FQNEAQ (reference sequence). The CDR3 has 14 residues. The V end was cut by 4 bases, the J end by 7 bases, with 16 bases between. As DNA, the CDR3 is TGTGCCAGCAGCTCGCAAAGTCCGCTAAGTGAAGCTTTCTTT. It specifies CASSSQSPLSEAFF.

This clone was seen a few times. CDR3 DNA: TGTGCCGGACACAGCGTCCGCTCTGGAAACACCATATATTTT. The encoded protein is CAGHSVRSGNTIYF. This chain uses TRBV28 with TRBJ1-3, with D possibly TRBD1 on 5 matching bases. The germline V gene encodes CDR1 MDHEN and CDR2 SYDVKM. Trimming removed 11 bases from V and 0 bases from J, with 14 bases in between. The CDR3 sequence is 14 residues long.

The chain employs TRBV5-4 and TRBJ1-5, with D possibly being TRBD1 (5 bases). The CDR3 extends over 13 amino acids. Trimming took 2 bases from V and 6 from J, leaving 9 bases between them. CDR1 and CDR2 from the germline V gene are SGHNT and YYREEE (reference sequence). The CDR3 DNA reads TGTGCCAGCAGCTTTGGGGGAGGTCAGCCCCAGCATTTT. This codes for CASSFGGGQPQHF.

The chain uses TRBV19 and TRBJ1-4; maybe TRBD1 (6 bases). There are 17 residues in the CDR3. CDR1 LNHDA and CDR2 SQIVND come from the germline V gene (reference sequence). V was clipped by 5 bases and J by 0 bases, with 16 bases between them. DNA of the CDR3: TGTGCCAGTAGTGTGCCCCCAGGGGTTGCAACTAATGAAAAACTGTTTTTT. This translates into CASSVPPGVATNEKLFF.

V gene TRBV18 combines with J gene TRBJ2-5, with D perhaps matching TRBD2 (5 bases). V shed 3 bases and J shed 5 bases, with 16 bases lying between them. There are 15 residues in the CDR3. Germline V gene lookup returns CDR1 KGHSH and CDR2 LQKENI. The chain's CDR3 is CASSPSAVLGETQYF. CDR3 DNA: TGTGCCAGCTCACCCTCAGCGGTCCTGGGGGAGACCCAGTACTTC.

This chain connects TRBV10-1 to TRBJ1-1; 10 bases match TRBD1. The ends lost 3 bases at V and 5 bases at J; junction bases unmatched: 6. The CDR3 has 15 amino acids. Germline V lookup: CDR1 WNHNN, CDR2 SYGVQD (reference sequence). CDR3 DNA sequence: TGCGCCAGCAGTGATCGGACAGGGGGTCGGACTGAAGCTTTCTTT. This codes for CASSDRTGGRTEAFF.

The rearrangement joins TRBV7-8 to TRBJ1-2; 9 bases are shared with TRBD1. V was clipped by 4 bases and J by 0 bases; unmatched bases: 3. The CDR3 covers 15 residues. CDR1 and CDR2 from the germline V gene are SGHVS and FQNEAQ. The chain's CDR3 is CASSSDRGSNYGYTF. DNA for the CDR3: TGTGCCAGCAGCTCCGACAGGGGGTCTAACTATGGCTACACCTTC.

This chain joins TRBV27 and TRBJ2-2, with 8 bases that match TRBD1. CDR1 is MNHEY, CDR2 SMNVEV, per germline (reference sequence). The CDR3 loop spans 17 amino acids. The V gene end was trimmed by 6 bases and the J gene end by 6 bases; junction bases not matched to a gene: 15. The CDR3 protein is CASSPIGTGSRAGELFF. CDR3 sequence (DNA): TGTGCCAGCAGCCCGATCGGGACAGGATCGAGGGCCGGGGAGCTGTTTTTT.

With respect to this clone: Other DNA sequences from this sample encode an identical CDR3 as well. The V and J genes are TRBV5-1 and TRBJ2-3; D possibly corresponds to TRBD2 (7 bases). Germline CDR1 and CDR2: SGHRS and YFSETQ. The length of the CDR3 is 14 residues. Trimming stripped 7 bases from V and 0 bases from J, with 12 bases between. The CDR3 sequence: CASVRGGSTDTQYF. In nucleotides, the CDR3 is TGCGCCAGCGTCAGGGGAGGGAGCACAGATACGCAGTATTTT.

This clone showed up just once. The chain carries TRBV20-1 and TRBJ1-2; no firm D call. This CDR3 region has 10 residues. CDR1 and CDR2 from the germline V gene are DFQATT and SNEGSKA (reference sequence). The V end lost 7 bases, the J end lost 5 bases, and 8 bases lay between the germline ends. CDR3 amino acids: CSVLLYGYTF. In DNA, the CDR3 is TGCAGTGTTTTATTATATGGCTACACCTTC.

J is TRBJ1-2 and V is TRBV29-1; D not resolved. V gave up 1 base and J gave up 3 bases, with 6 bases separating them. The CDR3 has 12 residues. Germline CDR1 SQVTM, CDR2 ANQGSEA. The CDR3 sequence is CSVEARYYGYTF. The CDR3 nucleotides read TGCAGCGTTGAAGCCCGGTACTATGGCTACACCTTC.

This clone turned up a few times. V usage is TRBV6-1 and J usage is TRBJ2-5, with D hard to call. The CDR3 extends over 14 amino acids. CDR1 and CDR2 (germline): MNHNS, SASEGT. Between the trimmed V and J ends, which lost 2 bases and 4 bases, there was a span of 11 bases. CDR3 residues: CASSEMSLRETQYF. The DNA of the CDR3 is TGTGCCAGCAGTGAAATGTCCCTGCGAGAGACCCAGTACTTC.

The chain combines TRBV5-1 with TRBJ1-1, with 7 bases aligning to TRBD1. The CDR3 sequence is 15 residues long. The germline CDR1 and CDR2 sequences are SGHRS and YFSETQ. With V trimmed by 2 bases and J by 4 bases, 8 bases remained unmatched. CDR3 DNA sequence: TGCGCCAGCAGCTTCGTACAGGGGTATGGCACTGAAGCTTTCTTT. It translates to CASSFVQGYGTEAFF.